This TCR beta chain is from a study of T cells in Graves' hyperthyroidism and ophthalmopathy. Study-level findings and limits: The model predicted ophthalmopathy a median 6.5 months before onset.

The investigators amplified TCR beta CDR3 regions from RNA transcripts. RT-PCR in the first round (using the HTBI primer set) targeted the TCR CDR3. Using its own MiXCR run on the multiplex PCR reads, TCRdb lists one record per CDR3 protein. This sample yields approximately 600,000 distinct CDR3 sequences, of which roughly 14% are seen a single time; 5% to 7% belongs to the top ten. V lost 8 bases to trimming and J lost 2 bases, with 15 bases between them. The germline V gene has CDR1 MNHNS and CDR2 SASEGT. The CDR3 has 14 residues. A roughly 10 ml volume of fresh peripheral blood provided the PBMCs. This clonotype showed up many times. Its antigen is as yet unknown.

The sample comprised blood. This TCR derives from a woman between 25 and 40 years old with Graves' hyperthyroidism that later progressed to Graves' ophthalmopathy. The rearrangement links TRBV6-1 to TRBJ1-1; D is unresolved. Written as DNA, the CDR3 is TGTGCCAGCTGGATGGACCTGGGCAACACTGAAGCTTTCTTT. It codes for CASWMDLGNTEAFF.